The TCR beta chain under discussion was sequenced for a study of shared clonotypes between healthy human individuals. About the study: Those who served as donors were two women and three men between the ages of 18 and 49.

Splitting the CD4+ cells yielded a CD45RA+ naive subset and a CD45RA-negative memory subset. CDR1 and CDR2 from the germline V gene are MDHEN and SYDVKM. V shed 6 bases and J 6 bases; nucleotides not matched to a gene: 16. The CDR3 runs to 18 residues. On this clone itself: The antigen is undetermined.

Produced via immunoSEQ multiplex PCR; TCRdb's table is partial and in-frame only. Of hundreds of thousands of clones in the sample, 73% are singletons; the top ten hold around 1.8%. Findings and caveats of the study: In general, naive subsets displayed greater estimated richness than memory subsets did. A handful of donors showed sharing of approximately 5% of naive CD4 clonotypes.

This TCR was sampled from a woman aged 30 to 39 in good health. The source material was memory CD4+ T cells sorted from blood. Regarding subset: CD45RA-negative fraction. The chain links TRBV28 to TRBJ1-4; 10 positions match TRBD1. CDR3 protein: CASRGTGTGVFGYEKLFF. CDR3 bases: TGTGCCAGCAGGGGAACCGGGACAGGGGTTTTCGGCTATGAAAAACTGTTTTTT.